The T cell receptor beta chain described here comes from a study of CD8 T cells in ankylosing spondylitis. On this clonotype itself: What it binds is not known.

The CDR3 runs to 16 residues. The V and J ends lost 6 bases and 1 base, in that order; junction bases with no gene match: 11. Germline V gene data show CDR1 as MNHNS and CDR2 as SASEGT. Regarding the study as a whole: Within ankylosing spondylitis blood, a TCR beta motif made up of several highly homologous variants appeared to be characteristic. Disease-associated clones were reportedly significantly overrepresented in matched ankylosing spondylitis synovial fluid. Disease-linked clones displayed a CD8+ phenotype and appeared relatively rarely in peripheral blood.

Quantitative 5'-RACE with molecular barcodes was used to make the TCR beta libraries. Via MiXCR, TCRdb re-called the 5' RACE reads, giving one row per CDR3 protein. Seen here are about 340,000 distinct CDR3 sequences, 6.5% to 10% observed once, and the top ten hold less than 15%. J is TRBJ2-7 and V is TRBV6-1; TRBD1 matches at 8 bases. The TCR comes from a male donor with ankylosing spondylitis. The sample consisted of blood, either unsorted or a sorted T cell fraction (not recorded which). The CDR3 region has the DNA TGTGCCAGCAGCATCCGCGCTGGACAGGGTTCCTACGAGCAGTACTTC. Its translation is CASSIRAGQGSYEQYF.